Each of the 26 T cell receptor beta chains below was sequenced from the same sample in a study of cytomegalovirus exposure and HLA in healthy donors. Data came from immunoSEQ multiplex PCR; TCRdb stores just in-frame clones and leaves some out. The data contain around 110,000 clones, about 85% of them singletons. Source material: PBMCs. The receptors here all came from a woman younger than 35 in good health and CMV-seropositive.

This sequence joins TRBV7-9 and TRBJ2-2, with D maybe TRBD1 (6 bases). The ends were cut back, 2 bases at V and 5 bases at J, with 15 bases in the middle. The CDR3 consists of 16 residues. Germline CDR1 and CDR2: SEHNR and FQNEAQ (reference sequence). The CDR3 sequence is CASSLLLGAVTGELFF. As DNA, the CDR3 is TGTGCCAGCAGCTTATTGCTGGGGGCCGTTACCGGGGAGCTGTTTTTT.

The chain employs TRBV6-5 and TRBJ1-5; 8 bases fit TRBD1. CDR1 is MNHEY, CDR2 SVGAGI, per germline. This CDR3 is built from 14 residues. The ends lost 4 bases at V and 6 bases at J; junction bases unmatched: 5. The CDR3 coding sequence is TGTGCCAGCAGTTCCCAGGGGGCAGGTCAGCCCCAGCATTTT. Translated: CASSSQGAGQPQHF.

The V and J genes are TRBV5-4 and TRBJ2-7, with 7 bases lining up with TRBD1. CDR3 length equals 14 residues. CDR1 is SGHNT and CDR2 is YYREEE in the germline V gene (reference sequence). Trimming took 4 bases from V and 2 from J; bases not matched to a gene: 6. In DNA, the CDR3 is TGTGCCAGCAGCCACCGGGACAGTACCTACGAGCAGTACTTC. Protein sequence: CASSHRDSTYEQYF.

This rearrangement joins TRBV10-1 to TRBJ1-4; 8 positions match TRBD1. J gave up 5 bases and V 6 bases, and 14 bases lay outside the gene matches. This CDR3 is 17 amino acids long. Germline V lookup: CDR1 WNHNN, CDR2 SYGVQD (reference sequence). The CDR3 DNA sequence: TGCGCCAGCAGGGGATTTATCTGGGACAGGCCAAATGAAAAACTGTTTTTT. This encodes CASRGFIWDRPNEKLFF.

The gene calls are TRBV4-3 and TRBJ1-2; D is undetermined. Germline values: CDR1 LGHNA, CDR2 YSLEER. Trimming shortened V by 0 bases and J by 4 bases, and 15 bases separated the two germline ends. CDR3 size: 16 residues. CDR3 nucleotide sequence: TGCGCCAGCAGCCAAGATCAGTTTGGGCAGATCTATGGCTACACCTTC. Translation gives CASSQDQFGQIYGYTF.

The rearrangement joins TRBV27 to TRBJ1-5, with D unresolved. CDR3 length: 13 amino acids. CDR1 is MNHEY, CDR2 SMNVEV, per germline (reference sequence). V lost 5 bases and J 3 bases, leaving 8 bases between the germline ends. DNA for the CDR3: TGTGCCAGCAGTCACAGAGCCAATCAGCCCCAGCATTTT. Encoded protein: CASSHRANQPQHF.

The chain uses TRBV10-2 and TRBJ2-2; tentative D call: TRBD1 (5 bases). The CDR3 is 15 amino acids. Germline CDR1 and CDR2: WSHSY and SAAADI. Trimming took off 6 bases at V and 4 bases at J, with 15 bases between the two ends. CDR3 residues: CASRFLGEPTGELFF. The CDR3 DNA sequence: TGCGCCAGCAGGTTTTTAGGGGAACCCACCGGGGAGCTGTTTTTT.

The chain recombines TRBV4-1 with TRBJ1-5; D gene unclear. V lost 1 base, J lost 10 bases, and 14 bases lay in between. Germline V lookup: CDR1 MGHRA, CDR2 YSYEKL. The CDR3 spans 14 residues. CDR3 coding DNA: TGCGCCAGCAGCCAAGGTGAGGATTTTCGACCCCAGCATTTT. This sequence encodes CASSQGEDFRPQHF.

J is TRBJ1-4 and V is TRBV7-9, with a weak D call TRBD1 (6 bases). From germline, CDR1 is SEHNR and CDR2 FQNEAQ (reference sequence). V lost 0 bases to trimming and J lost 7 bases, with 6 bases between them. This CDR3 contains 13 residues. CDR3 loop: CASSLAGGEKLFF. The CDR3 nucleotides read TGTGCCAGCAGCTTAGCAGGGGGTGAAAAACTGTTTTTT.

The chain couples TRBV19 to TRBJ1-1; the D gene is possibly TRBD1 (6 bases). Germline loops: CDR1 LNHDA, CDR2 SQIVND (reference sequence). This CDR3 is built from 15 residues. The V and J ends lost 3 bases and 4 bases respectively, with 15 bases between them. The DNA of the CDR3 is TGTGCCAGTAGTATCTCGGGGGGCCGGGGCACTGAAGCTTTCTTT. Amino acid sequence: CASSISGGRGTEAFF.

The CDR3 region is CASSPNRVLGSYNSPLHF. The CDR3 DNA reads TGTGCCAGCAGTCCAAACAGGGTGTTAGGCTCCTATAATTCACCCCTCCACTTT. The chain combines TRBV27 with TRBJ1-6; maybe TRBD1 (6 bases). Looked up from germline, CDR1 is MNHEY and CDR2 is SMNVEV (reference sequence). The CDR3 length is 18 residues. The V and J ends lost 5 bases and 0 bases respectively, with 17 bases between them.

This chain joins TRBV6-5 and TRBJ2-7; the match to TRBD1 covers 11 bases. Germline assignment: CDR1 MNHEY and CDR2 SVGAGI. The CDR3 spans 14 residues. V was clipped by 5 bases and J by 5 bases; unmatched bases: 5. DNA of the CDR3: TGTGCCAGCAGTACGGGACAGGGGGTCAACGAGCAGTACTTC. It is translated as CASSTGQGVNEQYF.

This clone occurred a few times. This chain joins TRBV6-1 and TRBJ2-4, with a tentative D call TRBD2 (6 bases). The CDR3 contains 17 residues. Trimming pared 1 base from V and 2 bases from J, leaving 15 bases between. CDR1 and CDR2 (germline): MNHNS, SASEGT. In DNA, the CDR3 is TGTGCCAGCAGTGAAGATGACGGGGGATGGCCCAAAAACATTCAGTACTTC. Its protein product is CASSEDDGGWPKNIQYF.

The chain links TRBV5-5 to TRBJ1-6; TRBD1 is a possible D gene (6 bases). The V gene's germline CDR1 is SGHKS and CDR2 YYEKEE (reference sequence). The CDR3 spans 16 residues. V was shortened by 0 bases and J by 10 bases, with 17 bases between the two germline ends. CDR3 DNA: TGTGCCAGCAGCTTGGCTATCGGGCAGGGGACCTCACCCCTCCACTTT. Its protein product is CASSLAIGQGTSPLHF.

J is TRBJ2-7 and V is TRBV7-2; D is perhaps TRBD2 (7 bases). CDR1 SGHTA and CDR2 FQGNSA come from the germline V gene. V was clipped by 4 bases and J by 3 bases, with 10 bases between them. This CDR3 has 13 amino acids. This CDR3 is CASSWGGGYEQYF. DNA of the CDR3: TGTGCCAGCAGCTGGGGAGGGGGCTACGAGCAGTACTTC.

The rearrangement uses TRBV13 and TRBJ2-5; 7 nucleotides agree with TRBD1. Germline loops: CDR1 PRHDT, CDR2 FYEKMQ (reference sequence). The CDR3 totals 16 residues. The V and J ends lost 5 bases and 5 bases, in that order; junction bases with no gene match: 14. CDR3 DNA: TGTGCCAGCAGCGCCCAGGGACAGCGCGGCGAGGAGACCCAGTACTTC. It is translated as CASSAQGQRGEETQYF.

The chain has TRBV7-8 and TRBJ2-2; TRBD1 agrees at 9 bases. This CDR3 region has 15 residues. The ends lost 4 bases at V and 6 bases at J; junction bases unmatched: 6. Per the germline V gene, CDR1 is SGHVS and CDR2 is FQNEAQ. The CDR3 reads CASSSWTGESGELFF. In DNA form, the CDR3 reads TGTGCCAGCAGCTCCTGGACAGGGGAGTCCGGGGAGCTGTTTTTT.

This clone was detected once. This chain uses TRBV2 with TRBJ1-2; possible D gene TRBD1, 6 bases. In germline, CDR1 is SNHLY, CDR2 FYNNEI. Trimming cost V 4 bases and J 0 bases, with 12 bases left between them. The CDR3 loop spans 15 amino acids. This CDR3 is CASSARDTSNYGYTF. CDR3 DNA: TGTGCCAGCAGTGCTCGGGACACCTCTAACTATGGCTACACCTTC. Complete variable domain (other parts from reference TRBV2 and TRBJ1-2): EPEVTQTPSHQVTQMGQEVILRCVPISNHLYFYWYRQILGQKVEFLVSFYNNEISEKSEIFDDQFSVERPDGSNFTLKIRSTKLEDSAMYFCASSARDTSNYGYTFGSGTRLTVV.

This clone was observed once. This sequence joins TRBV6-5 and TRBJ1-1; TRBD1 agrees at 7 bases. The V segment lost 6 bases and the J segment 5 bases; nucleotides outside the gene matches: 3. CDR3 length: 12 residues. In germline, CDR1 is MNHEY, CDR2 SVGAGI. CDR3 nucleotide sequence: TGTGCCAGCAGGCAGGGGGGAACTGAAGCTTTCTTT. This translates into CASRQGGTEAFF.

The gene calls are TRBV7-9 and TRBJ2-5; D remains ambiguous. The germline V and J ends were trimmed by 5 bases and 0 bases, with 10 bases remaining between them. Germline loops: CDR1 SEHNR, CDR2 FQNEAQ (reference sequence). The CDR3 loop spans 14 amino acids. CDR3 DNA: TGTGCCAGCAGCCCTGGCCAGTACCAAGAGACCCAGTACTTC. Protein: CASSPGQYQETQYF.

The rearrangement uses TRBV2 and TRBJ1-1; D ambiguous. V shed 2 bases and J shed 6 bases, with 4 bases lying between them. CDR3 length: 11 amino acids. From germline, CDR1 is SNHLY and CDR2 FYNNEI. In DNA, the CDR3 is TGTGCCAGCAGTGAAAAGCCTGAAGCTTTCTTT. Amino acid sequence: CASSEKPEAFF.

The chain recombines TRBV4-1 with TRBJ2-7, with 8 nucleotides matching TRBD1. In germline, CDR1 is MGHRA, CDR2 YSYEKL. V lost 4 bases and J lost 5; bases outside the gene matches: 10. This CDR3 comprises 15 residues. The CDR3 sequence is CASSLLGQGRDEQYF. CDR3 bases: TGCGCCAGCAGCCTCCTTGGACAGGGAAGGGACGAGCAGTACTTC.

The chain joins TRBV19 to TRBJ1-2; no clear D gene. Trimming shortened V by 5 bases and J by 8 bases, and 12 bases separated the two germline ends. The CDR3 spans 12 residues. Germline loops: CDR1 LNHDA, CDR2 SQIVND (reference sequence). CDR3 residues: CASSGPSGGYTF. CDR3 bases: TGTGCCAGTAGTGGGCCCTCGGGGGGCTACACCTTC. The full variable domain, its missing parts supplied by reference TRBV19 and TRBJ1-2, is DGGITQSPKYLFRKEGQNVTLSCEQNLNHDAMYWYRQDPGQGLRLIYYSQIVNDFQKGDIAEGYSVSREKKESFPLTVTSAQKNPTAFYLCASSGPSGGYTFGSGTRLTVV.

Only one count was recorded for this clone. This chain links TRBV18 with TRBJ1-2; 8 positions agree with TRBD1. The germline CDR1 and CDR2 sequences are KGHSH and LQKENI. This CDR3 comprises 17 residues. The V segment lost 4 bases and the J segment 4 bases; nucleotides outside the gene matches: 14. CDR3 amino acids: CASSLAGTGNDFYGYTF. DNA for the CDR3: TGTGCCAGCTCACTTGCCGGGACAGGAAATGATTTCTATGGCTACACCTTC. The variable domain in full, completed from reference TRBV18 and TRBJ1-2, reads NAGVMQNPRHLVRRRGQEARLRCSPMKGHSHVYWYRQLPEEGLKFMVYLQKENIIDESGMPKERFSAEFPKEGPSILRIQQVVRGDSAAYFCASSLAGTGNDFYGYTFGSGTRLTVV.

J is TRBJ1-4 and V is TRBV5-4; D perhaps matches TRBD1 (6 bases). Per germline, CDR1 SGHNT and CDR2 YYREEE (reference sequence). Trimming pared 4 bases from V and 8 bases from J, leaving 18 bases between. CDR3 length equals 15 residues. The CDR3 sequence is CASSPGGGAGEKLFF. The CDR3 coding sequence is TGTGCCAGCAGCCCCGGAGGGGGGGCAGGGGAAAAACTGTTTTTT.

This chain links TRBV28 with TRBJ2-7; 8 bases match TRBD1. Per germline, CDR1 MDHEN and CDR2 SYDVKM. CDR3 length equals 13 residues. The junction had 7 bases not matched to a gene; V was cut back by 8 bases and J by 4 bases. CDR3 bases: TGTGCCAGCGGACAGGGCGGGTATTACGAGCAGTACTTC. Its protein product is CASGQGGYYEQYF.